A selection of T cell receptor beta chains follows, all from one sample in a study of blood T cell repertoires in COVID-19. Generated by immunoSEQ multiplex PCR, the TCRdb table keeps only in-frame clones and is missing some. The sample has around 99,000 clones; roughly 78% are singletons. The source material was peripheral blood. The receptors come from a woman older than 75 with active or convalescent COVID-19. CDR3s include the opening cysteine and the closing phenylalanine or tryptophan. D genes are given only for firm matches. Size is omitted from some rows. Given values are once, few, many or a class for expanded clones.

j_call clone_size d_call v_call cdr3_nt cdr3_aa
TRBJ2-7 NA NA TRBV15 TGTGCCACCAGCAAGTATCACCCAGGGGACTACGAGCAGTACTTC CATSKYHPGDYEQYF
TRBJ1-2 NA NA TRBV25-1 TGTGCCAGCAGTGAATCGGGGGATAACTATGGCTACACCTTC CASSESGDNYGYTF
TRBJ2-7 few NA TRBV19 TGTGCCAGTAGTATGGGTGCGGGGGCCCAATCCTACGAGCAGTACTTC CASSMGAGAQSYEQYF
TRBJ2-1 NA TRBD2 TRBV7-2 TGTGCCAGCAGCTCCAGCTCTAGCGGGAGAGGTTGGAATGAGCAGTTCTTC CASSSSSSGRGWNEQFF
TRBJ2-3 NA TRBD2 TRBV9 TGTGCCAGCAGCGTAGTGGGCGCGGGAGAGGTCACAGATACGCAGTATTTT CASSVVGAGEVTDTQYF
TRBJ2-1 NA TRBD2 TRBV29-1 TGCAGCGTTGGACTAGCGGGAGCATCCTACAATGAGCAGTTCTTC CSVGLAGASYNEQFF
TRBJ2-2 NA TRBD2 TRBV6-6 TGTGCCAGCAGTCGGTGGGGATCGGGGGGACGTGGCACCGGGGAGCTGTTTTTT CASSRWGSGGRGTGELFF
TRBJ1-4 few NA TRBV15 TGTGCCACCAGCAGAGAGTCGATTAGTGAAAAACTGTTTTTT CATSRESISEKLFF
TRBJ2-3 NA NA TRBV5-5 TGTGCCAGCCAGTCGAGCGGCACAGATACGCAGTATTTT CASQSSGTDTQYF
TRBJ2-5 once TRBD1 TRBV7-3 TGTGCCAGCAGCAGGGACAGTTACGAGACCCAGTACTTC CASSRDSYETQYF
TRBJ2-1 NA TRBD1 TRBV5-1 TGCGCCAGCAGCTTGGGGGGGACAGAAAACAATGAGCAGTTCTTC CASSLGGTENNEQFF
TRBJ1-2 NA NA TRBV27 TGTGCCAGCGGTAGATTCAACTATGGCTACACCTTC CASGRFNYGYTF
TRBJ1-1 NA NA TRBV6-2/TRBV6-3 TGTGCCAGCAGTTACGCGGCCACTGAAGCTTTCTTT CASSYAATEAFF
TRBJ1-5 NA NA TRBV7-2 TGTGCCAGCAGCTCCCTAGGTTACAATCAGCCCCAGCATTTT CASSSLGYNQPQHF
TRBJ1-5 NA NA TRBV19 TGTGCCAGTAGTATACAGGGGCAGCCCCAGCATTTT CASSIQGQPQHF
TRBJ2-2 NA NA TRBV11-2 TGTGCCAGCAGCTTAAGGATTGCAGCGATCGCGAACACCGGGGAGCTGTTTTTT CASSLRIAAIANTGELFF
TRBJ1-2 once NA TRBV5-4 TGTGCCAGCAGCTTAGTTAAGCCCGGACAGCAAGGCTACACCTTC CASSLVKPGQQGYTF
TRBJ2-7 few TRBD2 TRBV5-4 TGTGCCAGCAGCGGACGACTAGCGGGACAGTACCGTGGAGAGCAGTACTTC CASSGRLAGQYRGEQYF
TRBJ1-6 once TRBD1 TRBV5-1 TGTGCCAGCAGCTCAGGGGGAGAATCACCCCTCCACTTT CASSSGGESPLHF
TRBJ1-4 NA NA TRBV6-5 TGTGCCAGCAGACGCCTGGCGGGGAGGTATGAAAAACTGTTTTTT CASRRLAGRYEKLFF
TRBJ2-1 NA NA TRBV28 TGTGCCAGCAGTAGGAGGGACGGCAATGAGCAGTTCTTC CASSRRDGNEQFF
TRBJ1-2 NA TRBD1 TRBV28 TGTGCCAGCAGTGCGTCGGACAGGGCTCGTGGCTACACCTTC CASSASDRARGYTF
TRBJ1-2 NA NA TRBV7-2 TGTGCCAGCAGCCCCCCGGACAGATTTTATGGCTACACCTTC CASSPPDRFYGYTF
TRBJ1-2 NA NA TRBV7-9 TGTGCCAGCAGCTTAGTCCGGGTAGCGGCCGGCTACACCTTC CASSLVRVAAGYTF
TRBJ2-7 once TRBD1 TRBV2 TGTGCCAGCAGGGACAGGGTGGGGTTCGAGCAGTACTTC CASRDRVGFEQYF
TRBJ2-3 NA TRBD2 TRBV15 TGTGCCACCAGCAGAACTAGCGGGAGGTTTTCAGATACGCAGTATTTT CATSRTSGRFSDTQYF
TRBJ2-3 NA TRBD2 TRBV4-3 TGCGCCAGCAGCCATGACCGCAGGACCGGGGGGACAGATACGCAGTATTTT CASSHDRRTGGTDTQYF
TRBJ2-3 NA TRBD2 TRBV2 TGTGCCAGCAGTTCGGAGACTAGCGGGGGGGCAGATACGCAGTATTTT CASSSETSGGADTQYF
TRBJ2-7 NA NA TRBV10-3 TGTGCCATCAGTGATCCCGGGTTCAGAACAACCTACGAGCAGTACTTC CAISDPGFRTTYEQYF
TRBJ1-4 NA NA TRBV19 TGTGCCAGTAATCGGGGACACGATAATGAAAAACTGTTTTTT CASNRGHDNEKLFF
TRBJ2-7 NA TRBD2 TRBV2 TGTGCCAGCGACGGAACGACTAGCGGGAGGGGAAACGAGCAGTACTTC CASDGTTSGRGNEQYF
TRBJ2-2 NA NA TRBV6-1 TGTGCCAGCAGTGTAGTGGGTCCGACTTCCACCGGGGAGCTGTTTTTT CASSVVGPTSTGELFF
TRBJ2-7 NA TRBD1 TRBV5-1 TGCGCCAGCAGCATTAGACAGGGGCGATACGAGCAGTACTTC CASSIRQGRYEQYF
TRBJ2-1 NA TRBD2 TRBV19 TGTGCCAGTAGATTAGCGGGAGGCTCCTACAATGAGCAGTTCTTC CASRLAGGSYNEQFF
TRBJ2-6 NA NA TRBV6-5 TGTGCCACCACCCAGGGGGGAGGTGGGGCCAACGTCCTGACTTTC CATTQGGGGANVLTF
TRBJ2-5 NA TRBD1 TRBV5-1 TGCGCCAGCAGCTTAGTACGACAGGGCTCGGGCCTCCAAGAGACCCAGTACTTC CASSLVRQGSGLQETQYF
TRBJ2-5 NA NA TRBV27 TGTGCCAGCAGTTTTTCGGGAGTGAACCCTCAAGAGACCCAGTACTTC CASSFSGVNPQETQYF
TRBJ1-2 NA TRBD1 TRBV29-1 TGCAGCGCCCGGACAGGGGATGGCTACACCTTC CSARTGDGYTF
TRBJ2-5 NA NA TRBV7-8 TGTGCCAGCAGCTTAGGTAGGACAGCAGTAGAAGAGACCCAGTACTTC CASSLGRTAVEETQYF
TRBJ2-2 NA NA TRBV3-1/TRBV3-2 TGTGCCAGCACTGGGGGGAGGACCGGGGAGCTGTTTTTT CASTGGRTGELFF
TRBJ2-1 NA NA TRBV5-1 TGCGCCAGCAGCTTGCCAGCGGGCACCGACGGTGAGCAGTTCTTC CASSLPAGTDGEQFF
TRBJ1-5 NA NA TRBV19 TGTGCCAGTAGTATAGCCGGGAGGAGCAATCAGCCCCAGCATTTT CASSIAGRSNQPQHF